The 14 T cell receptor beta chains below all came from one sample that was sequenced in a study of T cell repertoires in cytomegalovirus infection. What these receptors recognize is not known. TCRdb itself ran the reads through MiXCR, one entry per CDR3 protein. The data contain 900,000 to 950,000 distinct CDR3 sequences, 31% of them singletons. The sample in question was cultured CD8+ T cells from PBMCs, obtained from culture after CMV antigen stimulation. The receptors originated from a human donor in good health (CMV status not recorded). Some clones in this sample may be carry-over from other donors' samples.

CDR3 amino acids: CANTGVRDQPQHF. The CDR3 region has the DNA TGCGCCAATACAGGGGTCCGCGATCAGCCCCAGCATTTT. The gene calls are TRBV5-1 and TRBJ1-5, with 7 bases matching TRBD1. The CDR3 loop spans 13 amino acids. CDR1 is SGHRS, CDR2 YFSETQ, per germline. Germline trimming cut 9 bases from V and 5 bases from J; bases unmatched to any gene: 8.

The sample holds a few counts of this clonotype. This chain uses TRBV5-1 with TRBJ1-1, with D perhaps TRBD1 (6 bases). Looked up from germline, CDR1 is SGHRS and CDR2 is YFSETQ. V shed 2 bases and J shed 6 bases, with 14 bases lying between them. The CDR3 consists of 14 residues. In nucleotides, the CDR3 is TGCGCCAGCAGCTTAGGTACAGGGCGGCCTGAAGCTTTCTTT. It is translated as CASSLGTGRPEAFF.

This clonotype has just a few counts. The rearrangement links TRBV18 to TRBJ2-2; D remains ambiguous. Germline CDR1 and CDR2: KGHSH and LQKENI. Trimming took 2 bases from V and 4 from J, leaving 11 bases between them. There are 15 residues in the CDR3. The CDR3 loop reads CASSPGQSLTGELFF. The CDR3 DNA reads as TGTGCCAGCTCACCAGGGCAGAGTCTCACCGGGGAGCTGTTTTTT.

This clonotype was counted between two and nine times. The chain uses TRBV7-8 and TRBJ1-5; D unresolved. The ends were cut back, 6 bases at V and 3 bases at J, with 9 bases in the middle. CDR1 and CDR2 (germline): SGHVS, FQNEAQ. This CDR3 has 13 amino acids. In nucleotides, the CDR3 is TGTGCCAGCAGTTCAGACTACAATCAGCCCCAGCATTTT. Protein product: CASSSDYNQPQHF.

This clonotype has just a few counts. The chain links TRBV14 to TRBJ1-4, with 10 bases matching TRBD1. J gave up 7 bases and V 4 bases, and 3 bases lay outside the gene matches. The CDR3 has 14 residues. Germline V lookup: CDR1 SGHDN, CDR2 FVKESK. The CDR3 DNA sequence: TGTGCCAGCAGCCTCCGGGACAGGGGTGAAAAACTGTTTTTT. This sequence encodes CASSLRDRGEKLFF.

The sample holds a few counts of this clonotype. The chain is built from TRBV6-1 and TRBJ1-2; D gene unclear. Germline V lookup: CDR1 MNHNS, CDR2 SASEGT. V shed 10 bases and J shed 4 bases, with 10 bases lying between them. The CDR3 is made up of 11 amino acids. The CDR3 DNA reads TGTGCCATCGATTTTTCCTATGGCTACACCTTC. It is translated as CAIDFSYGYTF.

This clonotype has more than one count but fewer than ten. The chain links TRBV2 to TRBJ2-2; D is perhaps TRBD1 or TRBD2 (5 bases each). V was clipped by 3 bases and J by 5 bases, with 13 bases between them. Germline CDR1 SNHLY, CDR2 FYNNEI. The CDR3 is 15 amino acids. The chain's CDR3 is CASSDPRDGTGELFF. As DNA, the CDR3 is TGTGCCAGCAGTGATCCCCGGGACGGAACCGGGGAGCTGTTTTTT.

The chain couples TRBV7-9 to TRBJ1-2; no definite D call. This CDR3 contains 17 residues. V was clipped by 5 bases and J by 4 bases, with 23 bases between them. Looked up from germline, CDR1 is SEHNR and CDR2 is FQNEAQ (reference sequence). CDR3 DNA sequence: TGTGCCAGCAGCGGTTCGGACGTAACCCTGGAAGGCTATGGCTACACCTTC. Translating gives CASSGSDVTLEGYGYTF.

This chain links TRBV9 with TRBJ1-2, with D tentatively TRBD1 (6 bases). V lost 4 bases to trimming and J lost 1 base, with 23 bases between them. Germline assignment: CDR1 SGDLS and CDR2 YYNGEE. The CDR3 is 18 residues long. CDR3 residues: CASSSSPGGDLGNYGYTF. In nucleotides, the CDR3 is TGTGCCAGCAGCTCTAGCCCTGGGGGCGACTTGGGTAACTATGGCTACACCTTC.

The CDR3 region has the DNA TGTGCCAGCAGCACACACAGGGGCACGGCCGGGGAGCTGTTTTTT. Its translation is CASSTHRGTAGELFF. V and J are TRBV7-8 and TRBJ2-2, with TRBD1 matching 7 bases. Trimming took 5 bases from V and 6 from J; bases not matched to a gene: 9. The CDR3 totals 15 residues. Germline V lookup: CDR1 SGHVS, CDR2 FQNEAQ.

V and J are TRBV6-2 or TRBV6-3 and TRBJ2-2; 10 nucleotides agree with TRBD2. From germline, CDR1 is MNHEY and CDR2 SVGEGT. V was pared by 6 bases and J by 3 bases, with 4 bases of the junction left unmatched. The CDR3 spans 15 residues. The chain's CDR3 is CASSHGTSDTGELFF. As DNA, the CDR3 is TGTGCCAGCAGCCACGGGACTAGCGACACCGGGGAGCTGTTTTTT.

This clonotype was observed many times. The chain uses TRBV6-6 and TRBJ1-1; 8 bases line up with TRBD1. Unmatched junction bases numbered 15, after V lost 5 bases and J lost 1 base. Germline V gives CDR1 MNHNY, CDR2 SVGAGI (reference sequence). The CDR3 spans 18 residues. CDR3 sequence (DNA): TGTGCCAGCAGTCCCTCGAGCGGACAGGGATACCCGAACACTGAAGCTTTCTTT. Its protein product is CASSPSSGQGYPNTEAFF.

The table lists this clonotype with a few counts. The genes are TRBV7-9 and TRBJ1-1; no clear D. Germline CDR1 is SEHNR and CDR2 is FQNEAQ (reference sequence). Trimming left V 6 bases short and J 6 bases short, with 14 bases between. This CDR3 has 13 amino acids. CDR3 in DNA: TGTGCCAGCAGGCAGGCGACACAGCCTGAAGCTTTCTTT. Translation: CASRQATQPEAFF.

This clonotype was recorded a few times. V and J are TRBV27 and TRBJ1-2; perhaps TRBD1 as D (5 bases). In germline, CDR1 is MNHEY, CDR2 SMNVEV (reference sequence). V lost 2 bases and J 8 bases, leaving 12 bases between the germline ends. The CDR3 contains 13 residues. DNA of the CDR3: TGTGCCAGCAGTTTACAGGGCGGACGGGGCTACACCTTC. It is translated as CASSLQGGRGYTF.